Listed below are T cell receptor beta chains from one sample, sequenced in a study of shared clonotypes between healthy human individuals. Clones were sequenced by immunoSEQ multiplex PCR, and TCRdb holds only the in-frame ones, with some missing. This table holds 2.5 million or so clones, approximately 90% found once. The sample consisted of naive CD4+ T cells sorted from blood. The receptor set was obtained from a young man in good health. Each CDR3 is given without its conserved first and last residue. Fields, in order: V gene, J gene, clone size, CDR3 protein. Part of the rows lack a size; the others show once, few, many or a class for expanded clones.

>TRBV6-1|TRBJ2-2|NA
ASRALAENTGELF
>TRBV6-5|TRBJ1-1|NA
ASSRGDANTEAF
>TRBV6-6|TRBJ1-5|few
ASSYGTSNQPQH
>TRBV6-5|TRBJ2-7|once
ASSYRDRGDYEQY
>TRBV7-9|TRBJ2-5|NA
ASNWGGSQETQY
>TRBV4-3|TRBJ1-2|NA
ASSQGKGNYGYT
>TRBV5-4|TRBJ1-2|NA
ASSWPGQGEYGYT
>TRBV27|TRBJ2-7|NA
ASSLGGKTYEQY
>TRBV4-2|TRBJ1-5|NA
ASSQESQGNQPQH
>TRBV7-8|TRBJ2-3|once
ASSLREVGSGGTDTQY
>TRBV5-4|TRBJ1-1|once
ASRPGQGTEAF
>TRBV2|TRBJ2-1|NA
ASTADSSYNEQF
>TRBV7-3|TRBJ2-3|NA
ASSLAGLTDTQY
>TRBV7-2|TRBJ2-1|NA
ASSPRGGPTNEQF
>TRBV25-1|TRBJ1-1|NA
ASSEDYLAEAF
>TRBV7-9|TRBJ2-1|NA
ASSLAGSGGKSEQF
>TRBV6-4|TRBJ2-3|NA
ASSVQGGSSTDTQY
>TRBV20-1|TRBJ2-1|NA
SSNAYNEQF
>TRBV7-2|TRBJ2-1|NA
ASSPQTGTNEQF
>TRBV5-1|TRBJ2-7|NA
ASSSGQGVDEQY
>TRBV7-2|TRBJ1-5|NA
ASSHGIDNQPQH
>TRBV27|TRBJ1-3|NA
ASSLRQGISGNTIY
>TRBV7-2|TRBJ1-5|NA
ASSAEQGSNQPQH
>TRBV9|TRBJ2-5|NA
ASSSIAGEETQY
>TRBV5-1|TRBJ2-7|NA
ASSLVGTASEQY
>TRBV27|TRBJ2-6|NA
ASSFKAISSGANVLT
>TRBV9|TRBJ2-7|NA
ASSVGEVAGIYEQY
>TRBV6-5|TRBJ2-3|NA
ASKKLGSTDTQY